A selection of T cell receptor beta chains follows, all from one sample in a study of cytomegalovirus exposure and HLA in healthy donors. Only in-frame clones appear in the TCRdb table, and some are missing; sequencing was by immunoSEQ multiplex PCR. Among approximately 120,000 clones listed, about three quarters were seen once. Sequencing was done on a sample of PBMCs. Receptor source: a woman aged 55-70 years in good health and CMV-seropositive. Both conserved end residues are part of each CDR3. Fields, in order: J gene, D gene, V gene, clone size, CDR3 protein, CDR3 DNA. A D gene is named only where the DNA matches it firmly. The size field is filled for only some rows; it gives once, few, many or a size class.

j_gene: TRBJ2-1; d_gene: TRBD2; v_gene: TRBV5-6; abundance: -; CDR3aa: CASSLVLAGSYNEQFF; CDR3nt: TGTGCCAGCAGCTTGGTACTAGCGGGGTCCTACAATGAGCAGTTCTTC
j_gene: TRBJ2-7; d_gene: TRBD1; v_gene: TRBV6-1; abundance: few; CDR3aa: CASSPGTGKYEQYF; CDR3nt: TGTGCCAGCAGCCCTGGGACAGGGAAATACGAGCAGTACTTC
j_gene: TRBJ2-5; d_gene: TRBD2; v_gene: TRBV5-1; abundance: -; CDR3aa: CASSLGPSGDSTEQTQYF; CDR3nt: TGCGCCAGCAGCTTGGGGCCTAGCGGTGACTCGACAGAACAGACCCAGTACTTC
j_gene: TRBJ1-2; d_gene: -; v_gene: TRBV5-8; abundance: few; CDR3aa: CARQRGVRGAGNYGYTF; CDR3nt: TGTGCCCGCCAGAGAGGCGTCAGGGGCGCGGGTAACTATGGCTACACCTTC
j_gene: TRBJ2-2; d_gene: -; v_gene: TRBV5-1; abundance: few; CDR3aa: CASSPSPAGELFF; CDR3nt: TGCGCCAGCAGCCCGTCACCGGCCGGGGAGCTGTTTTTT
j_gene: TRBJ2-2; d_gene: TRBD2; v_gene: TRBV7-2; abundance: -; CDR3aa: CASTQGLAGIGTGELFF; CDR3nt: TGTGCCAGCACCCAGGGACTAGCGGGTATAGGCACCGGGGAGCTGTTTTTT
j_gene: TRBJ2-7; d_gene: -; v_gene: TRBV20-1; abundance: -; CDR3aa: CSASGDEQYF; CDR3nt: TGCAGTGCTAGCGGGGACGAGCAGTACTTC
j_gene: TRBJ1-2; d_gene: TRBD1; v_gene: TRBV29-1; abundance: -; CDR3aa: CSVEDRQGGYGYTF; CDR3nt: TGCAGCGTTGAAGATAGACAGGGTGGATATGGCTACACCTTC
j_gene: TRBJ2-3; d_gene: TRBD2; v_gene: TRBV28; abundance: -; CDR3aa: CASRPGGDTQYF; CDR3nt: TGTGCCAGCAGGCCGGGAGGGGATACGCAGTATTTT
j_gene: TRBJ2-7; d_gene: TRBD1; v_gene: TRBV5-8; abundance: -; CDR3aa: CASSRGQGYYEQYF; CDR3nt: TGTGCCAGCAGCCGGGGACAGGGCTACTACGAGCAGTACTTC
j_gene: TRBJ2-7; d_gene: -; v_gene: TRBV6-1; abundance: once; CDR3aa: CASSLLYEQYF; CDR3nt: TGTGCCAGCAGCCTACTCTACGAGCAGTACTTC
j_gene: TRBJ2-7; d_gene: TRBD2; v_gene: TRBV7-9; abundance: -; CDR3aa: CASSLVAGGPSEQYF; CDR3nt: TGTGCCAGCAGCTTAGTAGCGGGAGGGCCGAGCGAGCAGTACTTC
j_gene: TRBJ1-6; d_gene: TRBD1; v_gene: TRBV19; abundance: few; CDR3aa: CASNPTGVRSPLHF; CDR3nt: TGTGCCAGTAACCCGACAGGGGTAAGATCACCCCTCCACTTT
j_gene: TRBJ2-2; d_gene: -; v_gene: TRBV7-9; abundance: -; CDR3aa: CATSRGGTGELFF; CDR3nt: TGTGCCACGAGCAGGGGTGGCACCGGGGAGCTGTTTTTT
j_gene: TRBJ2-7; d_gene: TRBD2; v_gene: TRBV11-2; abundance: -; CDR3aa: CASSFTSGSSSYEQYF; CDR3nt: TGTGCCAGCAGCTTCACTAGCGGGTCGAGCTCCTACGAGCAGTACTTC
j_gene: TRBJ1-6; d_gene: -; v_gene: TRBV27; abundance: -; CDR3aa: CASSFGPQGSHNSPLHF; CDR3nt: TGTGCCAGCAGTTTCGGACCTCAGGGATCCCATAATTCACCCCTCCACTTT
j_gene: TRBJ2-7; d_gene: TRBD1; v_gene: TRBV5-1; abundance: -; CDR3aa: CASSFQGARSYEQYF; CDR3nt: TGCGCCAGCAGCTTCCAGGGGGCCCGTTCCTACGAGCAGTACTTC
j_gene: TRBJ1-3; d_gene: TRBD1; v_gene: TRBV7-9; abundance: -; CDR3aa: CASSWTGSGGGDTIYF; CDR3nt: TGTGCCAGCAGCTGGACAGGGAGTGGAGGAGGGGACACCATATATTTT
j_gene: TRBJ1-1; d_gene: -; v_gene: TRBV5-6; abundance: -; CDR3aa: CASSLGQQNTEAFF; CDR3nt: TGTGCCAGCAGCTTGGGACAACAGAACACTGAAGCTTTCTTT
j_gene: TRBJ2-3; d_gene: TRBD2; v_gene: TRBV6-4; abundance: -; CDR3aa: CASSEGWSGSDTQYF; CDR3nt: TGTGCCAGCAGTGAAGGCTGGAGCGGGAGCGATACGCAGTATTTT
j_gene: TRBJ1-5; d_gene: -; v_gene: TRBV19; abundance: -; CDR3aa: CASRMDSGNQPQHF; CDR3nt: TGTGCCAGTAGGATGGACAGCGGTAATCAGCCCCAGCATTTT
j_gene: TRBJ2-7; d_gene: TRBD2; v_gene: TRBV30; abundance: -; CDR3aa: CAWSGGSEQYF; CDR3nt: TGTGCCTGGAGTGGCGGGAGCGAGCAGTACTTC